Sequencing of this T cell receptor beta chain was carried out in a study of blood T cell repertoires in COVID-19. On the study more broadly: The analysed material was cDNA or gDNA that came from T cells, B-cell-depleted T cells, or PBMCs.

Authors' analysis steps: Estimated nucleated cell counts came from reference gene primer amplification. Data came from immunoSEQ multiplex PCR; TCRdb stores just in-frame clones and leaves some out. V and J calls and clone size come straight from that table; D and trimming were deduced from the DNA. In the table there are 230,000 or so clones, roughly 87% of which are singletons. Germline CDR1 reads MNHEY; CDR2 reads SVGEGT. The CDR3 has 16 amino acids. The trim removed 5 bases at V and 3 bases at J, leaving 10 bases unmatched. The sequence came from a woman aged 40 to 49 who had recovered from COVID-19. The chain links TRBV6-2 or TRBV6-3 to TRBJ2-1; TRBD1 aligns across 7 bases. The sequencing input was peripheral blood. CDR3: CASSTEPGQLYNEQFF. The DNA of the CDR3 is TGTGCCAGCAGTACAGAACCGGGACAGCTCTACAATGAGCAGTTCTTC.